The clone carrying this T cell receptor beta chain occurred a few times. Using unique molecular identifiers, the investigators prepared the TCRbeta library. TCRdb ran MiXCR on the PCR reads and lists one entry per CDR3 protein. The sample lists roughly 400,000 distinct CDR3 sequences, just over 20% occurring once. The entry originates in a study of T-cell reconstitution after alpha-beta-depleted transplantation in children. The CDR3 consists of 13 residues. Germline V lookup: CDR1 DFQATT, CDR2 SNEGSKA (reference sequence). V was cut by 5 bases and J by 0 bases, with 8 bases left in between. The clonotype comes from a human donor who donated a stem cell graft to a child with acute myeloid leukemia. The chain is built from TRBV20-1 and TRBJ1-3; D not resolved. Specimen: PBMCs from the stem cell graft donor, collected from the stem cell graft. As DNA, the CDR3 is TGCAGTGCTCAGCCTCTCTCTGGAAACACCATATATTTT. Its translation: CSAQPLSGNTIYF.